This note documents a single T cell receptor (beta chain) sequence. No cognate antigen has been identified for it. Base qualities are not provided; no much larger clone lies one nucleotide away. This entry comes from a study of neoadjuvant nivolumab and ipilimumab in lung cancer (dated by TCRdb to about 2020). For the wider study: Nivolumab was given at 3 mg/kg intravenously on days 1, 15 and 29, and the combination arm added ipilimumab 1 mg/kg on day 1 only. The primary trial endpoint was the major pathologic response (MPR) rate in the intention-to-treat population in each study arm. Of the 40 to 50 patients with operable NSCLC treated in the trial, approximately 23 were randomized to nivolumab monotherapy and approximately 21 to nivolumab plus ipilimumab. TCR repertoires were compared between pretherapy (baseline) peripheral blood and tumors resected at surgery after neoadjuvant immune checkpoint blockade. Matched pretherapy and resected tumor pairs were analyzed for seven patients: four treated with nivolumab and three with nivolumab plus ipilimumab.

Read against the paper, the sample's time point label means: at surgical resection after neoadjuvant nivolumab +/- ipilimumab. The samples were taken from NEOSTAR, a phase 2 randomized trial in operable NSCLC that tested neoadjuvant nivolumab or nivolumab plus ipilimumab, followed by surgery. General conclusions and limits of the study: Compared with tumor-adjacent uninvolved lung, resected tumors had greater TCR richness and clonality, and increases showed up in more of the dual-therapy-treated tumors. Richness in tumors resected after neoadjuvant therapy showed a positive correlation with pretherapy blood TCR richness (Spearman R ~ 0.82). A small number of samples underwent TCR sequencing. There was no significant correlation between TCR clonality and pathologic tumor regression, and just a single major-pathologic-response sample was available for the clonality-regression analysis. Tumor T-cell richness and clonality rose from pretherapy to surgery in three of three dual-therapy tumors but in only two of four nivolumab-treated tumors.

Libraries came from the immunoSEQ multiplex PCR assay. The paper's data handling went like this. Richness and clonality were used to summarize the repertoires, and clones that significantly expanded or contracted between pre- and post-therapy samples were identified. This immuneACCESS table, as held by TCRdb, lists in-frame sequences with V and J called but not all clones. Of the missing ones, under half trace to an unresolved V gene in checked studies; the others have no known cause. The D gene and trimming were derived from the DNA, and the V and J assignments and clone size from that table. The sample yields about 26,000 clones; around four fifths were counted once. Of the sample, 7.5% to 10% falls within the top ten clones. CDR1 is given as SQVTM and CDR2 as ANQGSEA, both from the germline V gene. Reading from cysteine to phenylalanine, the CDR3 counts 15 amino acids. CDR3 DNA is the only sequence kept; it has 45 bases, read in frame from the first base. Relative to germline, V is missing 6 bases and J is missing 0 bases, with 9 bases of the junction outside any gene match.

The chain is encoded by TRBV29-1 joined to TRBJ1-1, with 8 central nucleotides matching TRBD1. The TCR originated in an adult with non-small cell lung cancer. Here the sequenced sample was tumor tissue, taken after neoadjuvant nivolumab, alone or with ipilimumab, at or shortly before surgery. The DNA is as follows: TGCAGCGTAGACCTGGGACAGGCGATGAACACTGAAGCTTTCTTT. This is translated as CSVDLGQAMNTEAFF.